This record looks at one TCR beta chain sequence and its context. Its specificity is unknown. With V trimmed by 5 bases and J by 2 bases, 11 bases remained unmatched. This CDR3 contains 18 residues. Germline CDR1 and CDR2: SGHTA and FQGTGA. This sample stems from a study of identical twins. Study observations and caveats: Conclusions relied on cross-sectional statistical analysis, not following the same donors. Twin-shared out-of-frame alpha sequences showed excess low generation probability.

TCRdb redid the calling of the 5' RACE reads with MiXCR, one entry per CDR3 protein. Counted here are approximately 220,000 distinct CDR3 sequences, about 7.5% occurring once; the ten biggest clones make up about 1.8%. This sample was shared with a second study, whose subject was yellow fever vaccine responses in identical twins.

The clonotype originates from a woman younger than 35 in good health. The chain carries TRBV7-3 and TRBJ1-6, with 8 nucleotides matching TRBD1. Sequencing was carried out using memory (CD45RO+) T cells sorted from blood. The CDR3 reads CASSGTPLDRAYNSPLHF. For the CDR3, the DNA is TGTGCCAGCAGCGGGACTCCGTTGGACAGGGCCTATAATTCACCCCTCCACTTT. The whole variable domain, filled in from reference TRBV7-3 and TRBJ1-6, reads GAGVSQTPSNKVTEKGKYVELRCDPISGHTALYWYRQSLGQGPEFLIYFQGTGAADDSGLPNDRFFAVRPEGSVSTLKIQRTERGDSAVYLCASSGTPLDRAYNSPLHFGNGTRLTVT.